This T cell receptor (beta chain) was sequenced during a study of OX40 agonist ivuxolimab in advanced cancers. Study context: Dosing consisted of intravenous ivuxolimab at 0.01 to 10 mg/kg every 2 weeks. It was permissible to have had prior anti-PD-1, anti-PD-L1 or anti-CTLA-4 therapy, and about 40% had some.

TCRdb's copy holds only in-frame clones and misses some; the assay was immunoSEQ multiplex PCR. The repertoire holds under 100,000 clones, with around 90% as singletons. Autoimmune disease history or systemic immunosuppression excluded patients. Trimming cost V 7 bases and J 5 bases; bases outside gene matches: 8. Per germline, CDR1 MNHNY and CDR2 SVGAGI (reference sequence). CDR3 size: 14 residues. The sample consisted of CD4+ or CD8+ T cells sorted from blood, taken in a trial of the OX40 agonist ivuxolimab. The genes are TRBV6-6 and TRBJ2-5; 9 bases fit TRBD1. This TCR came from an adult with an advanced solid tumor such as melanoma, head and neck, liver or kidney cancer. Here the CDR3 reads CASTGQGMWETQYF. The CDR3 coding sequence is TGTGCCAGCACCGGACAGGGGATGTGGGAGACCCAGTACTTC.